This TCR beta chain was captured by sequencing in a study of OX40 agonist ivuxolimab in advanced cancers. Study summary: Every patient in dose escalation had hepatocellular carcinoma, melanoma, renal cell or head and neck cancer.

This clone was found once. Germline V gives CDR1 MNHNY, CDR2 SVGAGI (reference sequence). J gave up 2 bases and V 2 bases, and 6 bases lay outside the gene matches. The CDR3 is 15 residues long. Method: immunoSEQ multiplex PCR; TCRdb's copy keeps in-frame clones and lacks some. Of 25,000 to 30,000 clones in the sample, roughly 80% are singletons; the top ten hold 18%. The sample here was CD4+ or CD8+ T cells sorted from blood, taken in a trial of the OX40 agonist ivuxolimab. This receptor was taken from an adult with an advanced solid tumor such as melanoma, head and neck, liver or kidney cancer. The chain is built from TRBV6-6 and TRBJ2-7, with 7 bases identical to TRBD2. CDR3 protein: CASSYGGDHPYEQYF. The CDR3 DNA is TGTGCCAGCAGTTACGGGGGGGATCACCCCTACGAGCAGTACTTC.